The rows below give T cell receptor beta chains drawn from one sample of a study of T cell responses to AZD1222 COVID-19 vaccine. Profiled with immunoSEQ multiplex PCR; TCRdb holds only in-frame clones, not every one. Here the sample spans 90,000 or so clones, approximately 91% being singletons. Sequences were derived from peripheral blood, sampled 28 days after the second AZD1222 dose. The receptors were sampled from an adult who received the AZD1222 COVID-19 vaccine. CDR3s leave out the opening cysteine and the closing phenylalanine or tryptophan. A D gene is named only where the DNA matches it firmly.

cdr3_aa cdr3_length v_call d_call
AISELQGAPYEQY 13 TRBV10-3 TRBD1
AWSVGFANQPQH 12 TRBV30 .
ASSLAEIGELF 11 TRBV7-3 .
ASSKHGTGGITDTQY 15 TRBV5-8 TRBD1
ASSLWRLAGGPGELF 15 TRBV28 TRBD2
ASSLRSNTQY 10 TRBV7-8 .
ASSQDRTSYEQY 12 TRBV4-3 .
AISGYTGTATMNTEAF 16 TRBV10-3 TRBD1
ASPGQEPNTEAF 12 TRBV3-1/TRBV3-2 TRBD1
ASSRRTYEQY 10 TRBV28 .
ATSLQGANEQY 11 TRBV24-1 TRBD1
ATSDADRSGDTQY 13 TRBV24-1 .
ASSSGDRMNTEAF 13 TRBV7-9 .
ASSSDGTSAYEQY 13 TRBV6-2/TRBV6-3 TRBD2
ASRKNTEAF 9 TRBV6-5 .